The clone carrying this T cell receptor beta chain has just a few counts. This record comes from a study of T-cell memory formation after mild COVID-19. TCRdb reprocessed the 5' RACE reads via MiXCR and lists one record per CDR3 protein. Seen here are 350,000 to 550,000 distinct CDR3 sequences, around 17% observed once, and the top ten hold 20% to 25%. V shed 5 bases and J shed 7 bases, with 14 bases lying between them. The CDR3 is made up of 12 amino acids. Germline V gene data show CDR1 as DFQATT and CDR2 as SNEGSKA (reference sequence). This TCR was recovered from a man younger than 30 who had mild COVID-19 (a few samples of this study predate the infection). Cell type and time point are not known. The sequencing sample was made of PBMCs or a T cell subset sorted from them (not recorded which). The rearrangement joins TRBV20-1 to TRBJ1-2; weak D call: TRBD1 (5 bases). The CDR3 nucleotides are TGCAGTGCTCCTCTTGCGGGGCTTGGCTACACCTTC. This translates into CSAPLAGLGYTF.